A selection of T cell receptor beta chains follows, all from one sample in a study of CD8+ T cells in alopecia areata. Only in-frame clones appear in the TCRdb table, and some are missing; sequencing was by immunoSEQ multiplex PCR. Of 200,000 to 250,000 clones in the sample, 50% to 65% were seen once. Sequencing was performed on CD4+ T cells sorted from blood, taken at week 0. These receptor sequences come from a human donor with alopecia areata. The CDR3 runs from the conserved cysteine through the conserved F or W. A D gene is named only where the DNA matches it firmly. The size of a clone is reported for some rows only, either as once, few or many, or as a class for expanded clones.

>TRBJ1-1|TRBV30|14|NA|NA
CAYSDSPAATEAFF
TGTGCCTACTCGGACAGCCCCGCGGCGACTGAAGCTTTCTTT
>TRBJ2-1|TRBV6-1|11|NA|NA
CASLLDVSTFF
TGTGCCAGCCTACTGGACGTCTCGACGTTCTTC
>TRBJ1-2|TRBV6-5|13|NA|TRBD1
CASRGQGGSGYTF
TGTGCCAGCAGGGGACAGGGTGGATCCGGCTACACCTTC
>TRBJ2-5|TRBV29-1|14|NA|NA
CSVSPPGRQETQYF
TGCAGCGTCTCACCGCCGGGACGGCAAGAGACCCAGTACTTC
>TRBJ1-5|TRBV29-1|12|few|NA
CSVESSDQPQHF
TGCAGCGTTGAAAGCAGCGATCAGCCCCAGCATTTT
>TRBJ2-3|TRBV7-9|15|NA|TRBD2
CASSLGVSSGLKLYF
TGTGCCAGCAGCTTAGGTGTGTCTAGCGGGTTAAAGCTCTATTTT
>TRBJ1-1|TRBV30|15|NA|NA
CASRRGFLRNTEAFF
TGTGCCTCCCGACGCGGTTTTCTCCGGAACACTGAAGCTTTCTTT
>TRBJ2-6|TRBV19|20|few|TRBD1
CASTPRRWDRGLSGANVLTF
TGTGCCAGTACCCCCAGAAGATGGGACAGGGGGCTCTCTGGGGCCAACGTCCTGACTTTC
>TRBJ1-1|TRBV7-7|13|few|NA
CASSSTLNTEAFF
TGTGCTAGCAGCTCCACACTGAACACTGAAGCTTTCTTT
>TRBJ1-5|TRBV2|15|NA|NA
CASSQSRDGVIPQHF
TGTGCCAGCAGCCAATCCCGGGACGGGGTGATTCCCCAGCATTTT
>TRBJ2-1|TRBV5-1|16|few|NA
CASSFDRTDPYNEQFF
TGCGCCAGCAGCTTCGACAGGACAGACCCATACAATGAGCAGTTCTTC
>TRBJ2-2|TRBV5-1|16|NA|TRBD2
CASSSRTSRGTGELFF
TGCGCCAGCAGCTCCCGGACTAGCCGGGGCACCGGGGAGCTGTTTTTT
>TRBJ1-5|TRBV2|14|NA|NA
CASRAAYSNQPQHF
TGTGCCAGCAGGGCAGCTTATAGCAATCAGCCCCAGCATTTT
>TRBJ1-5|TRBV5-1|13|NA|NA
CASSLWSDQPQHF
TGCGCCAGCAGCTTGTGGTCCGATCAGCCCCAGCATTTT
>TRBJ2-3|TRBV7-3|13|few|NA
CATSLGGTDTQYF
TGTGCCACAAGCCTCGGGGGCACAGATACGCAGTATTTT
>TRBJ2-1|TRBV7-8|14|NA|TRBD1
CASSSGQGTNEQFF
TGTGCCAGCAGCTCGGGACAGGGGACCAATGAGCAGTTCTTC
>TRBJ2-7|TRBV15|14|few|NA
CATSRGRNSYEQYF
TGTGCCACCAGCAGAGGACGGAACTCCTACGAGCAGTACTTC
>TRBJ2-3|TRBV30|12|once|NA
CAWSTRVGTQYF
TGTGCCTGGAGTACTAGAGTTGGGACGCAGTATTTT
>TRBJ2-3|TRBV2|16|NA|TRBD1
CASSKATGDGTDTQYF
TGTGCCAGCAGTAAGGCGACAGGGGACGGGACAGATACGCAGTATTTT
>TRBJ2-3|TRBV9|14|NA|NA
CASSVARDSDTQYF
TGTGCCAGCAGCGTAGCTCGGGATTCAGATACGCAGTATTTT
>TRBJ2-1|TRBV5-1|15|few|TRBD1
CASSLGQGRHNEQFF
TGCGCCAGCAGCTTGGGACAGGGGCGACACAATGAGCAGTTCTTC
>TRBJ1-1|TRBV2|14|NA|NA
CASSEEGRGFKTFF
TGTGCCAGCAGTGAAGAGGGTAGGGGGTTTAAAACTTTCTTT
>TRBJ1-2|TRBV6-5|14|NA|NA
CASREDRGSYGYTF
TGTGCCAGCAGAGAGGACAGAGGCTCCTATGGCTACACCTTC
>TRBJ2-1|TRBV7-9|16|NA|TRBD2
CASSLASGRSYNEQFF
TGTGCCAGCAGCTTAGCTAGCGGGAGATCCTACAATGAGCAGTTCTTC
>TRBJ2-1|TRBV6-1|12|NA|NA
CASNLVLNEQFF
TGTGCCAGCAATCTGGTCCTCAATGAGCAGTTCTTC
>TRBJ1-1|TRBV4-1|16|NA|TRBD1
CASSQVIRGRGTEAFF
TGCGCCAGCAGTCAAGTTATCAGGGGGCGAGGCACTGAAGCTTTCTTT
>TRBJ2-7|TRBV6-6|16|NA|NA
CASSHGPGLGAAEQYF
TGTGCCAGCAGTCACGGTCCGGGACTGGGTGCCGCCGAGCAGTACTTC
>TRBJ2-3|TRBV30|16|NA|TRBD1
CAWSEGQGARTDTQYF
TGTGCCTGGAGTGAGGGACAGGGGGCCCGCACAGATACGCAGTATTTT
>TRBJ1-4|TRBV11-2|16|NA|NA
CASSLKTAATNEKLFF
TGTGCCAGCAGCTTAAAAACGGCAGCAACTAATGAAAAACTGTTTTTT
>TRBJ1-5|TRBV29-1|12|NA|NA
CTSAGSNQPQHF
TGCACCTCGGCAGGGAGCAATCAGCCCCAGCATTTT
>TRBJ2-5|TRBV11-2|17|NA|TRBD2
CASSSFQIAGVAETQYF
TGTGCCAGCAGCTCCTTCCAAATAGCGGGAGTAGCTGAGACCCAGTACTTC
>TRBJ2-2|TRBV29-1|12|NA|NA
CSVGPSPGELFF
TGCAGCGTTGGACCAAGCCCCGGGGAGCTGTTTTTT
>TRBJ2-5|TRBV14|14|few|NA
CASSPSGLPETQYF
TGTGCCAGCAGCCCCAGCGGGTTACCTGAGACCCAGTACTTC
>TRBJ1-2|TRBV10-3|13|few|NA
CAISGRQDYGYTF
TGTGCCATCAGCGGGAGACAGGACTATGGCTACACCTTC
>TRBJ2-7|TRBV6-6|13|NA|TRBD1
CASSYSFRDREYF
TGTGCCAGCAGTTACTCGTTCCGGGACAGGGAGTACTTC
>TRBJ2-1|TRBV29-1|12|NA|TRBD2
CSAGLAEGRQFF
TGCAGCGCCGGACTAGCGGAAGGACGGCAGTTCTTC
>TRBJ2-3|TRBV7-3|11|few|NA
CASSSHDTQYF
TGTGCCAGCAGCTCGCATGATACGCAGTATTTT
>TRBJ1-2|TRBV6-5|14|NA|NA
CASSEAGRTYGYTF
TGTGCCAGCAGCGAAGCTGGCCGGACCTATGGCTACACCTTC
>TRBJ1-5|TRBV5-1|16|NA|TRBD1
CASSCEGDRGWQPQHF
TGCGCCAGCAGCTGTGAGGGGGACAGGGGTTGGCAGCCCCAGCATTTT
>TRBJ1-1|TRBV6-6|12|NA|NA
CASRDPDTEAFF
TGTGCCAGCAGAGATCCGGACACTGAAGCTTTCTTT
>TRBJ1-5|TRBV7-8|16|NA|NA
CASSLERVPGNQPQHF
TGTGCCAGCAGCTTAGAGAGGGTCCCAGGGAATCAGCCCCAGCATTTT